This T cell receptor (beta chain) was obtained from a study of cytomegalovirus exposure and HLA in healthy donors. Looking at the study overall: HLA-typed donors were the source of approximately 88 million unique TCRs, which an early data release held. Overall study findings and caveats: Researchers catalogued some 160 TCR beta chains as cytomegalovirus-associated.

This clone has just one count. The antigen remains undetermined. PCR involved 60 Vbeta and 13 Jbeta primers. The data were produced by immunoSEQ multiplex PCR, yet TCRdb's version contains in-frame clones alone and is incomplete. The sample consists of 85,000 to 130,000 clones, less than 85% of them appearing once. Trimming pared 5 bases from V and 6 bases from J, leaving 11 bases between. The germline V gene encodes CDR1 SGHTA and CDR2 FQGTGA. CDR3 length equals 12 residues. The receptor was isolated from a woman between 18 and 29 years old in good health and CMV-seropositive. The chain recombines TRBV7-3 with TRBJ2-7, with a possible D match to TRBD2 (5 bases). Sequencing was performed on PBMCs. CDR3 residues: CASSPDSIEQYF. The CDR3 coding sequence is TGTGCCAGCAGCCCGGACTCCATCGAGCAGTACTTC. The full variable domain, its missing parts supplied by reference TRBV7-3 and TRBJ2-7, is GAGVSQTPSNKVTEKGKYVELRCDPISGHTALYWYRQSLGQGPEFLIYFQGTGAADDSGLPNDRFFAVRPEGSVSTLKIQRTERGDSAVYLCASSPDSIEQYFGPGTRLTVT.